The 2 T cell receptor beta chains presented below share a single source sample, sequenced in a study of beta chain features in type 1 diabetes. The whole isolated RNA underwent reverse transcription, so sequencing captured expressed TCRB transcripts. The repertoire was sequenced with immunoSEQ multiplex PCR; TCRdb's copy has only in-frame clones and lacks some. The data contain 300,000 to 400,000 clones, roughly 9.6% of them seen just once; the ten biggest clones take up around 0.015%. Specimen: naive CD4+ T cells from blood. These receptors came from a woman in her twenties or thirties in good health.

The rearrangement links TRBV15 to TRBJ1-2; 8 nucleotides agree with TRBD1. There are 14 residues in the CDR3. V gave up 6 bases and J gave up 7 bases; unmatched junction bases: 10. The germline V gene encodes CDR1 LNHNV and CDR2 YYDKDF (reference sequence). CDR3 DNA: TGTGCCACCAGGCCGACAGGGGACGTGGGTGGCTACACCTTC. It encodes CATRPTGDVGGYTF.

This clone was seen a few times. This rearrangement joins TRBV14 to TRBJ2-3; no reliable D call. V was clipped by 3 bases and J by 2 bases, with 6 bases between them. The CDR3 spans 13 residues. Germline V gene data show CDR1 as SGHDN and CDR2 as FVKESK. The CDR3: CASSQWPTDTQYF. Here the CDR3 DNA reads TGTGCCAGCAGCCAGTGGCCCACAGATACGCAGTATTTT.